One sample yielded the 15 T cell receptor beta chains listed below, sequenced in a study of T cell changes during pregnancy in multiple sclerosis. The table came from immunoSEQ multiplex PCR; TCRdb's copy has only in-frame clones and leaves some out. There are approximately 38,000 clones in the sample; around 90% occur only once, and 5.5% lies in the top ten. The sample was CD8+ T cells from peripheral blood mononuclear cells, taken in the third trimester of pregnancy. These receptors were collected from a female donor with multiple sclerosis, enrolled in a pregnancy study.

The chain links TRBV4-3 to TRBJ1-1; D not resolved. Germline loops: CDR1 LGHNA, CDR2 YSLEER. The germline V and J ends were trimmed by 0 bases and 0 bases, with 8 bases remaining between them. The CDR3 extends over 15 amino acids. The CDR3 DNA reads as TGCGCCAGCAGCCAAGATACCGGGTTGAACACTGAAGCTTTCTTT. This codes for CASSQDTGLNTEAFF.

The chain carries TRBV10-2 and TRBJ2-2, with D tentatively TRBD1 (6 bases). The V end lost 3 bases, the J end lost 5 bases, and 10 bases lay between the germline ends. CDR1 WSHSY and CDR2 SAAADI come from the germline V gene. The CDR3 has 14 amino acids. CDR3 nucleotides: TGCGCCAGCAGTGAAGACAGGCTAACCGGGGAGCTGTTTTTT. It yields the protein CASSEDRLTGELFF.

This chain connects TRBV19 to TRBJ1-1, with 9 bases identical to TRBD1. Trimming cost V 7 bases and J 1 base; bases outside gene matches: 13. Looked up from germline, CDR1 is LNHDA and CDR2 is SQIVND (reference sequence). The length of the CDR3 is 17 residues. The DNA of the CDR3 is TGTGCCAGTACCGACCATCAGGACAGGGGTCCGAACACTGAAGCTTTCTTT. Translating it yields CASTDHQDRGPNTEAFF.

V and J are TRBV12-5 and TRBJ2-7; D remains ambiguous. With 6 bases removed from V and 2 bases from J, the gap between germline ends came to 14 bases. CDR3 length: 14 amino acids. Germline V gene sequence: CDR1 LGHNT, CDR2 FRNRAP. The CDR3, as DNA: TGTGCTAGTGGGTCGATCGCGGCCACCTACGAGCAGTACTTC. Residues: CASGSIAATYEQYF.

The rearrangement links TRBV5-1 to TRBJ2-7, with 8 nucleotides matching TRBD2. With V trimmed by 0 bases and J by 2 bases, 1 base remained unmatched. Germline loops: CDR1 SGHRS, CDR2 YFSETQ. This CDR3 is built from 14 residues. The CDR3 DNA reads as TGCGCCAGCAGCTTGGCAGCGGGAGCCTACGAGCAGTACTTC. Protein product: CASSLAAGAYEQYF.

CDR3 sequence (DNA): TGTGCCAGCAGAGACCCCGTTGAGGGGGACACCGGGGAGCTGTTTTTT. This sequence encodes CASRDPVEGDTGELFF. The chain carries TRBV27 and TRBJ2-2, with D possibly matching TRBD1 (6 bases). From germline, CDR1 is MNHEY and CDR2 SMNVEV (reference sequence). The CDR3 loop spans 16 amino acids. V was shortened by 6 bases and J by 3 bases, with 17 bases between the two germline ends.

J is TRBJ2-1 and V is TRBV27; D gene ambiguous. Per the germline V gene, CDR1 is MNHEY and CDR2 is SMNVEV (reference sequence). V shed 8 bases and J shed 3 bases, with 11 bases lying between them. The CDR3 extends over 13 amino acids. DNA of the CDR3: TGTGCCAGCGCCCTATCGGGCTACAATGAGCAGTTCTTC. Its translation is CASALSGYNEQFF.

This clone has only a few counts. This chain links TRBV4-1 with TRBJ1-2, with D unclear. CDR1 MGHRA and CDR2 YSYEKL come from the germline V gene. The CDR3 spans 15 residues. The germline V and J ends were trimmed by 0 bases and 1 base, with 9 bases remaining between them. The CDR3 DNA follows: TGCGCCAGCAGCCAAGACGACGAGGTTAACTATGGCTACACCTTC. Translating gives CASSQDDEVNYGYTF.

Remarks on this clone: The junction shows a germline mismatch at one end, possibly a read error. The rearrangement uses TRBV6-1 and TRBJ2-2; 7 bases fit TRBD2. The CDR3 extends over 17 amino acids. Germline V gene data show CDR1 as MNHNS and CDR2 as SASEGT. The CDR3 sequence: CASSGSTGGSNNGELFF. Here the CDR3 DNA reads TGTGCCAGCAGTGGATCGACCGGCGGGAGTAACAACGGGGAGCTGTTTTTT.

The gene calls are TRBV27 and TRBJ2-3; D is ambiguous. Germline CDR1 is MNHEY and CDR2 is SMNVEV (reference sequence). V was clipped by 6 bases and J by 4 bases, with 11 bases between them. The CDR3 loop spans 13 amino acids. The CDR3 here is CASSRGTADTQYF. The CDR3 DNA reads TGTGCCAGCAGCCGCGGCACGGCAGATACGCAGTATTTT.

This clone was seen only once. The V and J genes are TRBV7-3 and TRBJ2-3; TRBD2 matches at 10 bases. The CDR3 runs 16 residues. Germline-derived CDR1 and CDR2 are SGHTA and FQGTGA. The junction had 8 bases not matched to a gene; V was cut back by 5 bases and J by 3 bases. The CDR3 protein is CASSPGAGGLTDTQYF. DNA for the CDR3: TGTGCCAGCAGCCCCGGAGCGGGAGGGTTAACAGATACGCAGTATTTT.

The chain is built from TRBV27 and TRBJ2-1; a weak D match, TRBD2 (6 bases). The CDR3 has 13 residues. Germline V gene lookup returns CDR1 MNHEY and CDR2 SMNVEV (reference sequence). V was cut by 0 bases and J by 9 bases, with 9 bases left in between. The CDR3 protein is CASSLSIGGEQFF. The CDR3 DNA follows: TGTGCCAGCAGTTTATCCATCGGGGGTGAGCAGTTCTTC.

The CDR3: CASSLFLRTGSNQPQHF. CDR3 DNA: TGTGCCAGCAGTTTATTCCTGCGGACAGGGAGCAATCAGCCCCAGCATTTT. The chain couples TRBV28 to TRBJ1-5, with 8 bases aligning to TRBD1. Per the germline V gene, CDR1 is MDHEN and CDR2 is SYDVKM. The CDR3 is 17 amino acids. V lost 1 base to trimming and J lost 1 base; unmatched junction nucleotides: 6.

This clone was picked up one time. The rearrangement links TRBV5-8 to TRBJ2-1; D is ambiguous. The germline gives CDR1 SGHTS, CDR2 YDEGEE. The CDR3 runs to 13 residues. V was trimmed by 4 bases and J by 9 bases, leaving 14 bases between them. The CDR3, as DNA: TGTGCCAGCAGCATACGAGTAGCAGTTGAGCAGTTCTTC. As protein: CASSIRVAVEQFF.

The V gene is TRBV6-1, the J gene TRBJ2-7; a possible D gene is TRBD2 (5 bases). In germline, CDR1 is MNHNS, CDR2 SASEGT. The CDR3 length is 14 residues. V lost 7 bases, J lost 2 bases, and 15 bases lay in between. The CDR3 region has the DNA TGTGCCAGCACCTTGGACGAGGGCCCCTACGAGCAGTACTTC. As protein: CASTLDEGPYEQYF.